This T cell receptor (beta chain) appears in the sequencing data of a study of T cell repertoires in cytomegalovirus infection. Across the study: Public TCR beta signatures provided an indication of both CMV infection and a matching HLA type. Study conclusions and caveats: Summed frequency of public TCR beta families distinguished CMV carriers with the relevant HLA. In two of eight donors, the top clonotype was HLA-C-restricted CMV-specific.

From the reads, TCRdb called clonotypes with MiXCR, one entry per CDR3 protein. Of 400,000 to 550,000 distinct CDR3 sequences listed, roughly 12% are singletons. This clonotype was counted between two and nine times. Its antigen is not known. This sequence originates from a human donor in good health (CMV status not recorded). Some clones in this sample may be carry-over from other donors' samples. The sequenced material came from PBMCs.

CDR3 DNA sequence: TGTGCCAGCTCACCACCCGGGCAGGCGATTTACGAGCAGTACTTC. Protein sequence: CASSPPGQAIYEQYF. The chain carries TRBV18 and TRBJ2-7; D unclear. Germline V lookup: CDR1 KGHSH, CDR2 LQKENI. V was shortened by 0 bases and J by 4 bases, with 13 bases between the two germline ends. The CDR3 contains 15 residues.